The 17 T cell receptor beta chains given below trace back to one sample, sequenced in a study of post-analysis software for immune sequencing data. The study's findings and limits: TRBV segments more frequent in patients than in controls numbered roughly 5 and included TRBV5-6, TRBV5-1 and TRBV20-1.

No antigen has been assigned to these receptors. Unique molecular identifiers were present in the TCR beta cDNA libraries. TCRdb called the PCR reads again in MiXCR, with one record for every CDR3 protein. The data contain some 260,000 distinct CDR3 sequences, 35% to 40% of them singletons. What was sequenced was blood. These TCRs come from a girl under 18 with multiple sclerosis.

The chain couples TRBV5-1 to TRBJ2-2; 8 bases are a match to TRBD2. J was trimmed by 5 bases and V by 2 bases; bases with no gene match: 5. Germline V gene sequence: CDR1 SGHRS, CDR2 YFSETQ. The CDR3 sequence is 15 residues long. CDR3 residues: CASSFLPGGTGELFF. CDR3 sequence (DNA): TGCGCCAGCAGCTTCTTGCCGGGGGGGACCGGGGAGCTGTTTTTT.

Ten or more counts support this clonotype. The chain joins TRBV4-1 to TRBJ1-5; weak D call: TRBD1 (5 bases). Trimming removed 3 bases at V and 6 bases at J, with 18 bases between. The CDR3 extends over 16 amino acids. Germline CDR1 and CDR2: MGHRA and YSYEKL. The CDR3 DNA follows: TGCGCCAGCAGCCAGGAGATCAGGGAAAGAGGTCAGCCCCAGCATTTT. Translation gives CASSQEIRERGQPQHF.

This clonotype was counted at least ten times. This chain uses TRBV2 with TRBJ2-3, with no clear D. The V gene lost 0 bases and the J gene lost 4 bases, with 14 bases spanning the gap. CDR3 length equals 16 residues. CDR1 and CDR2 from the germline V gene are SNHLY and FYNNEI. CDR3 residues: CASSEALGWSADTQYF. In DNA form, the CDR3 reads TGTGCCAGCAGTGAAGCGCTAGGTTGGTCTGCAGATACGCAGTATTTT.

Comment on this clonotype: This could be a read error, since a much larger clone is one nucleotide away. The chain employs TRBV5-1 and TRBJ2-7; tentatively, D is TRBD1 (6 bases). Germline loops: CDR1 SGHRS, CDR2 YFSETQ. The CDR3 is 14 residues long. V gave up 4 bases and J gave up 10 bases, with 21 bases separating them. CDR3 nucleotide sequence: TGCGCCAGCAGCCCGGGACACATAGGAGAGGCCCAGTACTTC. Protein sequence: CASSPGHIGEAQYF.

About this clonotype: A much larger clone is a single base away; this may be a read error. The CDR3 DNA sequence: TGTACCAGCAGTCCGAGGGGCAAACCCTACGAGCAGTACTTC. It yields the protein CTSSPRGKPYEQYF. V gene TRBV6-2 or TRBV6-3 combines with J gene TRBJ2-7; D tentatively fits TRBD1 or TRBD2 (5 bases each). The CDR3 sequence is 14 residues long. Germline CDR1 reads MNHEY; CDR2 reads SVGEGT.

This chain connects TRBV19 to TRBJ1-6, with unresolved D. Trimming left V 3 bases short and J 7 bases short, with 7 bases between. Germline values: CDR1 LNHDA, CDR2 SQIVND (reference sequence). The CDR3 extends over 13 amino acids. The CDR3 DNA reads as TGTGCCAGTAGTATGGTCAGAAATTCACCCCTCCACTTT. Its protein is CASSMVRNSPLHF.

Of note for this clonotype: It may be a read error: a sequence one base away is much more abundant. The CDR3 bases are TGTGCCAGCAGGGAGGATGGCTACACCTTC. The encoded protein is CASREDGYTF. This chain joins TRBV6-6 and TRBJ1-2; D is unclear. Trimming took off 6 bases at V and 6 bases at J, with 5 bases between the two ends. The CDR3 runs to 10 residues. From germline, CDR1 is MNHNY and CDR2 SVGAGI (reference sequence).

Here the CDR3 DNA reads TGTGCCAGCAGCTTGGGACAGGCTGGGGAAGCTTTCTTT. It encodes CASSLGQAGEAFF. The chain is built from TRBV5-6 and TRBJ1-1, with a tentative D call TRBD1 (6 bases). The V gene's germline CDR1 is SGHDT and CDR2 YYEEEE. The germline V and J ends were trimmed by 0 bases and 8 bases, with 11 bases remaining between them. This CDR3 is 13 amino acids long.

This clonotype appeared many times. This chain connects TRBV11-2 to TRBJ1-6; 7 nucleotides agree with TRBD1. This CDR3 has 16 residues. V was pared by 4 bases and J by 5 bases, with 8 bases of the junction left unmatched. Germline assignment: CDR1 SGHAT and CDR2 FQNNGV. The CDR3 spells CASSSSPTGNNSPLHF. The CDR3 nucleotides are TGTGCCAGCAGCTCTTCTCCGACAGGGAATAATTCACCCCTCCACTTT.

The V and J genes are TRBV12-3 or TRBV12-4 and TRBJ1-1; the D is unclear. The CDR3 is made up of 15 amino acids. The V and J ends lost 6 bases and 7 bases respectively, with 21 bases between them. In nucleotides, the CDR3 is TGTGCCAGCAGCCTACCTAAGGTGGGCCAGGATGAAGCTTTCTTT. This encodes CASSLPKVGQDEAFF.

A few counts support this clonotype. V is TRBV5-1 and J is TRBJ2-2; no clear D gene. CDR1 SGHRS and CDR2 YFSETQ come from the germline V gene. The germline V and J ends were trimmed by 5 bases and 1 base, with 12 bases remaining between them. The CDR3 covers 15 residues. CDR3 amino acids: CASSERLQNTGELFF. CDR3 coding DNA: TGCGCCAGCAGTGAAAGACTGCAGAACACCGGGGAGCTGTTTTTT. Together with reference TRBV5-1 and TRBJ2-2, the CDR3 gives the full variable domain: KAGVTQTPRYLIKTRGQQVTLSCSPISGHRSVSWYQQTPGQGLQFLFEYFSETQRNKGNFPGRFSGRQFSNSRSEMNVSTLELGDSALYLCASSERLQNTGELFFGEGSRLTVL.

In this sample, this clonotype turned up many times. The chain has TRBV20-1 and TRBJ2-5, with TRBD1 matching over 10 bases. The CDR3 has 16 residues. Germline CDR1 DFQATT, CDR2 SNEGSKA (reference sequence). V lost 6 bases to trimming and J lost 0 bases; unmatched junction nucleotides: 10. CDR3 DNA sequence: TGCAGTGCCACCGGGGGGGACAGGGGATACCAAGAGACCCAGTACTTC. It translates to CSATGGDRGYQETQYF.

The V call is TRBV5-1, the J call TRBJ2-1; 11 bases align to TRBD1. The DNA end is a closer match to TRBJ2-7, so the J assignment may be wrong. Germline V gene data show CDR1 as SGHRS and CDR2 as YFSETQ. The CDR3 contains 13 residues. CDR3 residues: CASSWGTGGEQYF. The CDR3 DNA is TGCGCCAGCAGCTGGGGGACAGGGGGCGAGCAGTACTTC.

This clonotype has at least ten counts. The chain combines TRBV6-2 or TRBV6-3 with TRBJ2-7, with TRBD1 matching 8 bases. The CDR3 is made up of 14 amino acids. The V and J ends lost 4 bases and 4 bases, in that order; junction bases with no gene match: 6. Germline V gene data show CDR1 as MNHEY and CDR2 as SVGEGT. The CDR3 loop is CASSFSRGPYEQYF. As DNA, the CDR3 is TGTGCCAGCAGTTTCTCCAGGGGGCCTTACGAGCAGTACTTC.

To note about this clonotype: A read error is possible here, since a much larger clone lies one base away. The CDR3 region is CANSPAGIQETQYF. CDR3 sequence (DNA): TGTGCCAACAGCCCGGCGGGTATTCAAGAGACCCAGTACTTC. V is TRBV5-4 and J is TRBJ2-5, with D perhaps TRBD2 (5 bases). Germline values: CDR1 SGHNT, CDR2 YYREEE (reference sequence). The CDR3 loop spans 14 amino acids.

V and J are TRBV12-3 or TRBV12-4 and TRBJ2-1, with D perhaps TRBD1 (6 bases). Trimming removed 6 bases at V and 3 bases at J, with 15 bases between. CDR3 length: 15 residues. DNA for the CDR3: TGTGCCAGCAGGTTTCAGGACAGCATCTACAATGAGCAGTTCTTC. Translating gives CASRFQDSIYNEQFF.

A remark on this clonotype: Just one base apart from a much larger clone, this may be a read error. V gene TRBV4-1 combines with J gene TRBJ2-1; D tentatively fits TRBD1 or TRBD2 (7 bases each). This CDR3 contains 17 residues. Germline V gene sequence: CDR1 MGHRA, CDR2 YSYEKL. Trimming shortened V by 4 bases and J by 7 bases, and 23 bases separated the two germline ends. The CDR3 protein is CASSRAAAVRGGNEQFF. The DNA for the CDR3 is TGCGCCAGCAGCCGAGCTGCGGCAGTCAGGGGGGGGAATGAGCAGTTCTTC.